The clone carrying this T cell receptor (beta chain) was detected ten times or more. Its specificity is unknown. Germline V CDR1 and CDR2: SGHTA, FQGNSA. The V and J ends lost 1 base and 5 bases respectively, with 6 bases between them. The CDR3 spans 13 residues. This entry comes from a study of response to subunit inactivated influenza vaccine. TCRdb ran MiXCR on the RT-PCR reads and lists one entry per CDR3 protein. The sample contains 490,000 or so distinct CDR3 sequences, 7.5% to 8.5% of which appear only once. Whole-study results and caveats: The study's authors posited that every seasonal influenza vaccination enlists few new T cells.

The receptor was derived from a man in his fifties or sixties who received an inactivated influenza vaccine. The specimen was PBMCs from blood, collected around 25 months after vaccination. The chain joins TRBV7-2 to TRBJ2-1; D call uncertain. The DNA for the CDR3 is TGTGCCAGCAGCTTAGGGCCGAACAATGAGCAGTTCTTC. This encodes CASSLGPNNEQFF.